One and the same sample provided the 25 T cell receptor beta chains below, sequenced in a study of blood T cell repertoires in COVID-19. Sequenced by immunoSEQ multiplex PCR; TCRdb stores in-frame clones only, minus some. The sample has more than 300,000 clones, roughly nine tenths seen once. Specimen: PBMCs or T cells enriched from blood (not recorded which). Receptors were obtained from a woman in her 30s who had been exposed to COVID-19.

V usage is TRBV2 and J usage is TRBJ1-2, with 7 bases lining up with TRBD1. Trimming took 4 bases from V and 7 from J; bases not matched to a gene: 15. Germline CDR1 reads SNHLY; CDR2 reads FYNNEI. This CDR3 has 16 residues. The CDR3: CASSVRDSLNGGGYTF. The CDR3 nucleotides read TGTGCCAGCAGTGTCAGGGACAGCCTAAACGGGGGTGGCTACACCTTC.

The chain has TRBV5-4 and TRBJ2-7, with D tentatively TRBD1 (6 bases). In germline, CDR1 is SGHNT, CDR2 YYREEE (reference sequence). This CDR3 is 15 amino acids long. With 0 bases removed from V and 6 bases from J, the gap between germline ends came to 16 bases. CDR3 sequence: CASSLGQGTLGEQYF. DNA for the CDR3: TGTGCCAGCAGCTTGGGGCAGGGGACCCTTGGCGAGCAGTACTTC.

This chain uses TRBV4-1 with TRBJ2-7; D not certain. The CDR3 is 16 amino acids. Germline V gives CDR1 MGHRA, CDR2 YSYEKL. Trimming removed 0 bases at V and 4 bases at J, with 16 bases between. The CDR3 region is CASSQDSGRRHYEQYF. DNA of the CDR3: TGCGCCAGCAGCCAAGATAGTGGCAGACGACATTACGAGCAGTACTTC.

This chain uses TRBV7-9 with TRBJ1-3; the D gene is possibly TRBD1 (6 bases). This CDR3 spans 15 amino acids. Germline CDR1 SEHNR, CDR2 FQNEAQ (reference sequence). V shed 1 base and J shed 2 bases, with 9 bases lying between them. This chain's CDR3 is CASSLDRTAGNTIYF. Here the CDR3 DNA reads TGTGCCAGCAGCTTAGATCGGACAGCTGGAAACACCATATATTTT.

This chain uses TRBV4-2 with TRBJ2-2; TRBD2 might be the D (6 bases). The V end was cut by 4 bases, the J end by 1 base, with 13 bases between. Germline V gene sequence: CDR1 LGHNA, CDR2 YNFKEQ. The CDR3 consists of 16 residues. Written as DNA, the CDR3 is TGTGCCAGCAGCCTGGTCGGGGGATTGAACACCGGGGAGCTGTTTTTT. As protein: CASSLVGGLNTGELFF.

The genes are TRBV5-1 and TRBJ2-2, with 8 bases lining up with TRBD1. The germline gives CDR1 SGHRS, CDR2 YFSETQ. V was clipped by 7 bases and J by 2 bases; unmatched bases: 10. The CDR3 extends over 16 amino acids. For the CDR3, the DNA is TGCGCCAGCGGCCTGACGACAGGGGCCAACACCGGGGAGCTGTTTTTT. It specifies CASGLTTGANTGELFF.

The chain is built from TRBV5-1 and TRBJ1-1; D is uncertain. The V and J ends lost 5 bases and 3 bases respectively, with 14 bases between them. Germline CDR1 and CDR2: SGHRS and YFSETQ. CDR3 length: 14 amino acids. The CDR3 region has the DNA TGCGCCAGCAGTCAAGACCCTCGGGACACTGAAGCTTTCTTT. Encoded protein: CASSQDPRDTEAFF.

V is TRBV4-2 and J is TRBJ2-7, with D perhaps matching TRBD2 (6 bases). V lost 1 base and J lost 0, with 10 bases in between. The CDR3 runs to 15 residues. In germline, CDR1 is LGHNA, CDR2 YNFKEQ. CDR3 coding DNA: TGTGCCAGCAGCCAAGGGGCGGACTACTCCTACGAGCAGTACTTC. Translation gives CASSQGADYSYEQYF.

V is TRBV4-3 and J is TRBJ1-2, with D perhaps matching TRBD1 (6 bases). Trimming cost V 0 bases and J 4 bases, with 9 bases left between them. The CDR3 contains 14 residues. CDR1 is LGHNA and CDR2 is YSLEER in the germline V gene. DNA for the CDR3: TGCGCCAGCAGCCAAGATGACAGGACCTATGGCTACACCTTC. It is translated as CASSQDDRTYGYTF.

The rearrangement links TRBV6-5 to TRBJ1-2; the match to TRBD1 covers 8 bases. The V segment lost 6 bases and the J segment 4 bases; nucleotides outside the gene matches: 10. The CDR3 is made up of 15 amino acids. Germline values: CDR1 MNHEY, CDR2 SVGAGI. DNA of the CDR3: TGTGCCAGCAGGTCCGGGACAGGATCTCTCTATGGCTACACCTTC. This codes for CASRSGTGSLYGYTF.

This clone has only a few counts. The rearrangement links TRBV5-6 to TRBJ2-7, with 11 nucleotides matching TRBD2. With 4 bases clipped from V and 3 bases from J, the junction kept 9 bases outside the gene matches. CDR1 and CDR2 from the germline V gene are SGHDT and YYEEEE. This CDR3 spans 16 amino acids. The chain's CDR3 is CASSQGLAETFYEQYF. CDR3 sequence (DNA): TGTGCCAGCAGCCAGGGACTAGCGGAGACCTTCTACGAGCAGTACTTC.

The rearrangement uses TRBV18 and TRBJ1-4; D may be TRBD1 (6 bases). The CDR3 covers 15 residues. CDR1 and CDR2 (germline): KGHSH, LQKENI. V shed 6 bases and J shed 4 bases, with 15 bases lying between them. CDR3 sequence reads: CASSLAQGHNEKLFF. The CDR3 nucleotides read TGTGCCAGCTCCCTCGCACAGGGCCATAATGAAAAACTGTTTTTT.

This sequence joins TRBV19 and TRBJ2-7; maybe TRBD1 (6 bases). V lost 6 bases and J 3 bases, leaving 15 bases between the germline ends. This CDR3 region has 14 residues. CDR1 is LNHDA, CDR2 SQIVND, per germline (reference sequence). Written as DNA, the CDR3 is TGTGCCAGTAGCCCAGGGGCGTATTTCTACGAGCAGTACTTC. Protein product: CASSPGAYFYEQYF.

This sequence joins TRBV5-1 and TRBJ1-2; 7 bases match TRBD1. The CDR3 has 14 residues. Germline V gives CDR1 SGHRS, CDR2 YFSETQ. V was clipped by 6 bases and J by 7 bases; unmatched bases: 12. The DNA of the CDR3 is TGCGCCAGCACCAGGGACAGCCGGCGGGGTGGCTACACCTTC. Protein sequence: CASTRDSRRGGYTF.

V usage is TRBV6-4 and J usage is TRBJ2-3, with 8 nucleotides matching TRBD2. V gave up 7 bases and J gave up 4 bases; unmatched junction bases: 10. Germline CDR1 reads MRHNA; CDR2 reads SNTAGT. This CDR3 has 15 residues. DNA for the CDR3: TGTGCCAGCACTGGCTCCAGCGGGGGTGCAGATACGCAGTATTTT. Translating it yields CASTGSSGGADTQYF.

V usage is TRBV5-1 and J usage is TRBJ1-1; 8 nucleotides line up with TRBD1. The V gene's germline CDR1 is SGHRS and CDR2 YFSETQ. This CDR3 has 16 amino acids. Losses at the gene ends were 5 bases for V and 0 bases for J; bases not matched to a gene: 9. CDR3 residues: CASSPYSGGLNTEAFF. For the CDR3, the DNA is TGCGCCAGCAGTCCCTATTCAGGGGGCCTGAACACTGAAGCTTTCTTT.

The rearrangement links TRBV7-9 to TRBJ2-4; maybe TRBD2 (5 bases). CDR1 is SEHNR, CDR2 FQNEAQ, per germline (reference sequence). The CDR3 is 13 residues long. Trimming took off 8 bases at V and 9 bases at J, with 17 bases between the two ends. The CDR3 region has the DNA TGTGCCAGCGGCCTGGGCGGGTGGGGCATTCAGTACTTC. Translated: CASGLGGWGIQYF.

The chain has TRBV5-4 and TRBJ2-5; D uncertain. Germline V gene lookup returns CDR1 SGHNT and CDR2 YYREEE (reference sequence). Trimming pared 3 bases from V and 0 bases from J, leaving 3 bases between. The length of the CDR3 is 12 residues. The CDR3 DNA is TGTGCCAGCAGCTCGTACCAAGAGACCCAGTACTTC. Translating it yields CASSSYQETQYF.

This chain uses TRBV5-1 with TRBJ2-1; D is perhaps TRBD1 (6 bases). V dropped 2 bases and J dropped 6 bases, with 6 bases sitting between them. Germline lookup yields CDR1 SGHRS and CDR2 YFSETQ. This CDR3 comprises 12 residues. CDR3 DNA: TGCGCCAGCAGCTTCAGGGGCAATGAGCAGTTCTTC. It specifies CASSFRGNEQFF.

This clone is a singleton in its sample. The J gene is TRBJ1-2, the V gene TRBV7-8, with a weak D call TRBD1 (5 bases). Trimming took 2 bases from V and 4 from J, leaving 14 bases between them. This CDR3 has 15 residues. The germline V gene has CDR1 SGHVS and CDR2 FQNEAQ. The CDR3 loop reads CASSLYPTVGYGYTF. CDR3 nucleotide sequence: TGTGCCAGCAGCTTATACCCGACAGTTGGCTATGGCTACACCTTC.

The rearrangement uses TRBV10-3 and TRBJ2-5, with TRBD2 as a possible D gene (5 bases). Germline CDR1 ENHRY, CDR2 SYGVKD. The CDR3 is 12 amino acids. V was shortened by 2 bases and J by 5 bases, with 6 bases between the two germline ends. The CDR3 here is CAISERRETQYF. DNA of the CDR3: TGTGCCATCAGTGAGAGGAGGGAGACCCAGTACTTC.

The chain employs TRBV5-4 and TRBJ2-6; 11 bases fit TRBD1. This CDR3 spans 18 amino acids. The germline V gene encodes CDR1 SGHNT and CDR2 YYREEE (reference sequence). Germline trimming cut 3 bases from V and 2 bases from J; bases unmatched to any gene: 7. This CDR3 is CASSSVPGQGAGANVLTF. The CDR3 nucleotides are TGTGCCAGCAGCTCCGTCCCGGGACAGGGGGCTGGGGCCAACGTCCTGACTTTC.

The chain couples TRBV5-1 to TRBJ2-7, with 8 bases aligning to TRBD2. This CDR3 is 15 amino acids long. With V trimmed by 4 bases and J by 5 bases, 11 bases remained unmatched. The V gene's germline CDR1 is SGHRS and CDR2 YFSETQ. The CDR3 spells CASSLEERGSHEQYF. Written as DNA, the CDR3 is TGCGCCAGCAGCCTCGAGGAGCGGGGGAGTCACGAGCAGTACTTC. Based on the CDR3 plus reference TRBV5-1 and TRBJ2-7, the full variable domain is KAGVTQTPRYLIKTRGQQVTLSCSPISGHRSVSWYQQTPGQGLQFLFEYFSETQRNKGNFPGRFSGRQFSNSRSEMNVSTLELGDSALYLCASSLEERGSHEQYFGPGTRLTVT.

This clone was observed a single time. The J gene is TRBJ1-2, the V gene TRBV6-5; no reliable D call. This CDR3 is built from 14 residues. Per the germline V gene, CDR1 is MNHEY and CDR2 is SVGAGI. Trimming stripped 8 bases from V and 4 bases from J, with 17 bases between. Here the CDR3 reads CASRPAAFGYGYTF. Here the CDR3 DNA reads TGTGCCAGCCGGCCCGCGGCCTTTGGCTATGGCTACACCTTC.

The chain uses TRBV18 and TRBJ2-3; possibly TRBD2 for D (5 bases). The germline CDR1 and CDR2 sequences are KGHSH and LQKENI. CDR3 length: 15 residues. V dropped 0 bases and J dropped 5 bases, with 12 bases sitting between them. This CDR3 reads CASSPPGLREDTQYF. CDR3 DNA sequence: TGTGCCAGCTCACCACCCGGACTGAGGGAAGATACGCAGTATTTT.